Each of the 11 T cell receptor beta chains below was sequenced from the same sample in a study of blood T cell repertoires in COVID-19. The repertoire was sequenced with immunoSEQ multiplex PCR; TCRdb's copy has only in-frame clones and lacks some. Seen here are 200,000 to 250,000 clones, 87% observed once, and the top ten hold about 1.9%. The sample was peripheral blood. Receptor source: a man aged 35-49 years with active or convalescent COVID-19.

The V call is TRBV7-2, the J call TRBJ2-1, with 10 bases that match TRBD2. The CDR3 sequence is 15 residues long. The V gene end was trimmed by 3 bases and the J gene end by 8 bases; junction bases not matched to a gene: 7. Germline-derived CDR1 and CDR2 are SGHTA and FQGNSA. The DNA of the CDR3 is TGTGCCAGCAGCTTGGCTAGCGGGAGTCAGTATGAGCAGTTCTTC. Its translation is CASSLASGSQYEQFF.

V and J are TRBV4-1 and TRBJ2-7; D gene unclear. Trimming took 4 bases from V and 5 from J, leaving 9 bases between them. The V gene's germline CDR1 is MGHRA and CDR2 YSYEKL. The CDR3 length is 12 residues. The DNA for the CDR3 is TGCGCCAGCAGCCCCCTGGGCCACGAGCAGTACTTC. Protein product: CASSPLGHEQYF.

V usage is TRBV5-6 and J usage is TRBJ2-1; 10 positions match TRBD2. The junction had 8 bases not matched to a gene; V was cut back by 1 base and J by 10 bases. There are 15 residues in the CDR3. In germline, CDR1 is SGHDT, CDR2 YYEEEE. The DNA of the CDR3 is TGTGCCAGCAGCTTGTTAGGGACTAGCGAATGGGAGCAGTTCTTC. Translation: CASSLLGTSEWEQFF.

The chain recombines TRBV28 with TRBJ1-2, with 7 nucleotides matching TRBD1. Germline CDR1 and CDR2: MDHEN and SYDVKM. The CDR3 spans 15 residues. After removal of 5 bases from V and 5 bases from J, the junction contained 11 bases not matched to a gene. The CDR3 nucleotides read TGTGCCAGCAGTCCGCCGACAGGGCAGCATTATGGCTACACCTTC. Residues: CASSPPTGQHYGYTF.

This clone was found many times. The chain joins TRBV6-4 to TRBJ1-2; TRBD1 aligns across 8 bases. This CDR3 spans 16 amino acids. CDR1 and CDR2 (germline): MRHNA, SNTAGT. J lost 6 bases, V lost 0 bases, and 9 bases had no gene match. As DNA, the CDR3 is TGTGCCAGCAGTGACTCTGACGGACAGGGCTTTAATGGCTACACCTTC. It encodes CASSDSDGQGFNGYTF.

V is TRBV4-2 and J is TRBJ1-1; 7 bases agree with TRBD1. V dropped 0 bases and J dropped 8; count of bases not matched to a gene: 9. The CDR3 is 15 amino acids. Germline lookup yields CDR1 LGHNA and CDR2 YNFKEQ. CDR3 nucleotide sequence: TGTGCCAGCAGCCAAGAGAGGGGGCGAATCCCCGAAGCTTTCTTT. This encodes CASSQERGRIPEAFF.

CDR3 in amino acids: CASSPGQGLNTEAFF. CDR3 DNA: TGTGCCAGTAGTCCGGGACAGGGATTAAACACTGAAGCTTTCTTT. The genes are TRBV19 and TRBJ1-1; 9 nucleotides agree with TRBD1. Trimming cost V 5 bases and J 2 bases; bases outside gene matches: 6. The CDR3 has 15 amino acids. Germline V gene data show CDR1 as LNHDA and CDR2 as SQIVND (reference sequence). Complete variable domain (other parts from reference TRBV19 and TRBJ1-1): DGGITQSPKYLFRKEGQNVTLSCEQNLNHDAMYWYRQDPGQGLRLIYYSQIVNDFQKGDIAEGYSVSREKKESFPLTVTSAQKNPTAFYLCASSPGQGLNTEAFFGQGTRLTVV.

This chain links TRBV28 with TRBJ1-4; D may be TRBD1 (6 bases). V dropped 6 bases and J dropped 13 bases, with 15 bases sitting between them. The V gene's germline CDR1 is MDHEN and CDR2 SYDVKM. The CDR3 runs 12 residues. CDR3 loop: CASRTRGARLFF. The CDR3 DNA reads TGTGCCAGCAGGACCAGGGGCGCAAGACTGTTTTTT. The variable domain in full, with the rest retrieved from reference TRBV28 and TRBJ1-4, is DVKVTQSSRYLVKRTGEKVFLECVQDMDHENMFWYRQDPGLGLRLIYFSYDVKMKEKGDIPEGYSVSREKKERFSLILESASTNQTSMYLCASRTRGARLFFGSGTQLSVL.

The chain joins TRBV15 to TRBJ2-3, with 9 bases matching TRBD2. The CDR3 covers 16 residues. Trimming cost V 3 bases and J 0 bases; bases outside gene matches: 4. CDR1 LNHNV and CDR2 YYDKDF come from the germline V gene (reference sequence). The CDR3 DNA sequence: TGTGCCACCAGCAGGGGGGGACTAGCAAGCACAGATACGCAGTATTTT. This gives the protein CATSRGGLASTDTQYF.

Written as DNA, the CDR3 is TGTGCCAGCAGCCGGACTGTGAATCAGCCCCAGCATTTT. This translates into CASSRTVNQPQHF. This chain joins TRBV6-5 and TRBJ1-5; D not certain. V was shortened by 6 bases and J by 4 bases, with 10 bases between the two germline ends. The CDR3 is 13 amino acids. Germline lookup yields CDR1 MNHEY and CDR2 SVGAGI.

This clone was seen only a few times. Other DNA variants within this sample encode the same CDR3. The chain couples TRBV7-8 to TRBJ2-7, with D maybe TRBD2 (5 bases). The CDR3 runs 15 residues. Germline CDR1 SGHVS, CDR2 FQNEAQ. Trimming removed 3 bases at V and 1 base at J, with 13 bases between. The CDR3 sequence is CASSLYEGSSYEQYF. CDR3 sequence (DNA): TGTGCCAGCAGCTTGTATGAGGGTTCATCCTACGAGCAGTACTTC.